This passage covers 4 T cell receptor beta chains from one sample sequenced in a study of CXCR3-negative and CXCR3-positive naive CD8 T cells. Libraries were UMI-labeled 5' RACE TRB cDNA. TCRdb reprocessed the 5' RACE reads, with one entry per CDR3 protein and no DNA. The repertoire table contains roughly 28,000 distinct CDR3 sequences. The sequencing input was memory CD8+ T cells from blood. These receptors all stem from a human donor in good health. Some clones in this sample may be carry-over from other donors' samples.

This clonotype is called medium-sized based on its frequency. The chain's CDR3 is CASSLSPLAGTYEQYF. V and J are TRBV7-3 and TRBJ2-7; TCRdb returns TRBD2, unconfirmable since there is no DNA. From germline, CDR1 is SGHTA and CDR2 FQGTGA. The CDR3 covers 16 residues.

The chain combines TRBV12-3 or TRBV12-4 with TRBJ2-7; TCRdb selects TRBD2, and the lack of DNA leaves this call unchecked. The CDR3 extends over 15 amino acids. Here the CDR3 reads CASSFTSGGSSEQYF.

V and J are TRBV4-1 and TRBJ2-5; TCRdb picks TRBD2, but there is no DNA to check that call. The germline V gene encodes CDR1 MGHRA and CDR2 YSYEKL. There are 20 residues in the CDR3. The CDR3 protein is CASSQSPSPGTSEYQETQYF.

The rearrangement joins TRBV4-2 to TRBJ2-3; TCRdb's D call of TRBD1 is untestable without DNA. Germline V gene lookup returns CDR1 LGHNA and CDR2 YNFKEQ. The CDR3 covers 16 residues. CDR3 protein: CASSQEGRGRSDTQYF.